The rows below give T cell receptor beta chains drawn from one sample of a study of blood T cell repertoires in COVID-19. Some clones are missing from TCRdb's copy, which holds only in-frame ones; the method was immunoSEQ multiplex PCR. The sample comprises about 200,000 clones, 86% of which are singletons, and 0.6% to 0.9% rests with the top ten. Sequenced input: peripheral blood. These receptors were collected from a woman aged 70-85 years with acute or convalescent COVID-19. The CDR3 runs from the conserved cysteine through the conserved F or W. A D gene is named only where the DNA matches it firmly. Not every row has a clone size; where given, it reads once, few, many or a size class.

clone size | D gene | J gene | V gene | CDR3 protein | CDR3 DNA
- | - | TRBJ1-1 | TRBV18 | CASSPQGGAAGTEAFF | TGTGCCAGCTCACCACAGGGAGGAGCCGCTGGCACTGAAGCTTTCTTT
- | - | TRBJ2-7 | TRBV4-1 | CASSQVGAGGVGYEQYF | TGCGCCAGCAGCCAAGTAGGGGCAGGCGGGGTCGGCTACGAGCAGTACTTC
- | - | TRBJ1-2 | TRBV7-9 | CASSLLGAGESSDYTF | TGTGCCAGCAGCTTATTGGGGGCGGGGGAGTCCTCCGACTACACCTTC
- | TRBD1 | TRBJ2-7 | TRBV18 | CASSQGVLGSYEQYF | TGTGCCAGCTCTCAGGGGGTTTTGGGCTCCTACGAGCAGTACTTC
- | TRBD1 | TRBJ1-6 | TRBV7-8 | CASSIGQGSTLHF | TGTGCCAGCAGCATAGGACAGGGAAGCACCCTCCACTTT
- | TRBD2 | TRBJ2-5 | TRBV13 | CASSPTPSGRETQYF | TGTGCCAGCAGCCCCACACCTAGCGGGAGAGAGACCCAGTACTTC
- | - | TRBJ1-2 | TRBV5-5 | CASSLALQGRYGYTF | TGTGCCAGCAGCTTGGCACTTCAAGGGAGGTATGGCTACACCTTC
once | TRBD2 | TRBJ2-3 | TRBV28 | CASSPGGGADTQYF | TGTGCCAGCAGCCCTGGGGGAGGGGCAGATACGCAGTATTTT
- | - | TRBJ2-7 | TRBV5-4 | CASSFWRPSSREQYF | TGTGCCAGCAGTTTCTGGCGCCCCTCTTCTAGGGAGCAGTACTTC
- | - | TRBJ1-2 | TRBV5-1 | CASSLAGIEGGYTF | TGCGCCAGCAGCTTGGCAGGGATAGAAGGGGGCTACACCTTC
- | TRBD1 | TRBJ2-7 | TRBV5-1 | CASSLAVTGGLREQYF | TGCGCCAGCAGCTTGGCGGTGACAGGGGGCCTCCGGGAGCAGTACTTC
few | - | TRBJ2-1 | TRBV21-1 | CATNEQFF | TGTGCCACTAATGAGCAGTTCTTC
- | TRBD1 | TRBJ2-2 | TRBV27 | CASSFGDRGAGELFF | TGTGCCAGCAGTTTTGGGGACAGGGGAGCCGGGGAGCTGTTTTTT
- | - | TRBJ1-6 | TRBV6-1 | CASSENIPNSPLHF | TGTGCCAGCAGTGAAAACATACCCAATTCACCCCTCCACTTT
- | - | TRBJ1-1 | TRBV5-6 | CASSLRGTEAFF | TGTGCCAGCAGCTTGAGGGGAACTGAAGCTTTCTTT
- | - | TRBJ2-6 | TRBV4-2 | CASSQQGPGANVLTF | TGTGCCAGCAGCCAGCAGGGTCCCGGGGCCAACGTCCTGACTTTC
- | TRBD1 | TRBJ1-6 | TRBV2 | CASRLRDSENSPLHF | TGTGCCAGCAGGCTCCGGGACAGCGAAAATTCACCCCTCCACTTT
- | - | TRBJ2-5 | TRBV29-1 | CSVEDSTRGETQYF | TGCAGCGTTGAAGATTCCACCCGCGGGGAGACCCAGTACTTC
- | TRBD1 | TRBJ1-5 | TRBV3-1/TRBV3-2 | CASSRGQGGQPQHF | TGTGCCAGCAGCCGGGGACAGGGGGGGCAGCCCCAGCATTTT
- | - | TRBJ2-7 | TRBV7-2 | CASSLEAGYEQYF | TGTGCCAGCAGCTTAGAGGCAGGCTACGAGCAGTACTTC